The rows below give T cell receptor beta chains drawn from one sample of a study of chemoradiotherapy in HPV16-positive cancers. Here immunoSEQ multiplex PCR was the method, and the copy in TCRdb shows in-frame clones only, minus some. The data hold 25,000 to 40,000 clones, with 80% to 90% observed a single time. The sequences come from blood, collected from a patient who underwent chemoradiotherapy. These receptors all come from a human donor with HPV-associated anogenital cancer. The CDR3 runs from the conserved cysteine through the conserved F or W. A D gene is named only where the DNA matches it firmly. Clone size, where shown, is once, few, many, or a class for clones that have expanded.

d_call | j_call | v_call | clone_size | cdr3_nt | cdr3_aa
TRBD2 | TRBJ2-7 | TRBV6-5 | . | TGTGCCAGCAGTCCCCGGGTAGCGGGAGCCGAGCAGTACTTC | CASSPRVAGAEQYF
. | TRBJ1-2 | TRBV25-1 | . | TGTGCCAGCAGTGACTTAAAAGGACGGCAGAACTATGGCTACACCTTC | CASSDLKGRQNYGYTF
TRBD1 | TRBJ1-2 | TRBV5-6 | . | TGTGCCAGCAGCCTGCAACAGGGGGCGAACTATGGCTACACCTTC | CASSLQQGANYGYTF
TRBD2 | TRBJ2-1 | TRBV7-2 | . | TGTGCCAGCAGACTACTAGCGCCCGAGCAGTTCTTC | CASRLLAPEQFF
. | TRBJ1-4 | TRBV2 | . | TGTGCCAGCAGTCTAGACTGGACGGCTAATGAAAAACTGTTTTTT | CASSLDWTANEKLFF
. | TRBJ2-7 | TRBV5-4 | . | TGTGCCAGCAGCCCCTACCGGGACCCCGACTACGAGCAGTACTTC | CASSPYRDPDYEQYF
. | TRBJ2-2 | TRBV7-6 | . | TGTGCCAGCAGCTTAGACCACACCGGGGAGCTGTTTTTT | CASSLDHTGELFF
. | TRBJ2-7 | TRBV20-1 | . | TGCAGTGCTAGTGTGGATTACGAGCAGTACTTC | CSASVDYEQYF
. | TRBJ1-4 | TRBV4-3 | . | TGCGCCAGCAGCCAAGGGACCGCCGCAACTAATGAAAAACTGTTTTTT | CASSQGTAATNEKLFF
. | TRBJ1-6 | TRBV4-3 | . | TGCGCCAGCAGCCAAAGACAGGCAGCGAGCTCCTATAATTCACCCCTCCACTTT | CASSQRQAASSYNSPLHF
. | TRBJ1-2 | TRBV2 | . | TGTGCCAGCACAGGAGAGGGCTATGGCTACACCTTC | CASTGEGYGYTF
. | TRBJ2-3 | TRBV7-9 | . | TGTGCCAGCAGCTCCCCCCGAGGTGTTAGAACAGATACGCAGTATTTT | CASSSPRGVRTDTQYF
TRBD1 | TRBJ2-1 | TRBV9 | medium-sized | TGTGCCAGCAGCCGTTCAACAGGGGGGTATACAGTCTTC | CASSRSTGGYTVF
TRBD2 | TRBJ2-1 | TRBV27 | . | TGTGCCAGCTATGGGGGGGGTGAGCAGTTCTTC | CASYGGGEQFF
. | TRBJ2-7 | TRBV20-1 | . | TGCAGTGCTGCCAACTACGAGCAGTACTTC | CSAANYEQYF
. | TRBJ1-2 | TRBV7-9 | . | TGTGCCAGCAGCTTCCCTGGGTCCTATGGCTACACCTTC | CASSFPGSYGYTF
. | TRBJ2-3 | TRBV4-3 | . | TGCGCCAGCAGCCATACTAGCACAGATACGCAGTATTTT | CASSHTSTDTQYF
. | TRBJ1-1 | TRBV18 | . | TGTGCCAGCTCACCAAGAAAAGGACAGCTTGAAGCTTTCTTT | CASSPRKGQLEAFF
. | TRBJ1-1 | TRBV10-3 | . | TGTGCCATCAGTGAATCTGAGGGGCCCGCTGAAGCTTTCTTT | CAISESEGPAEAFF
TRBD1 | TRBJ2-5 | TRBV4-1 | few | TGCGCCAGCAGCCAAGAGGGACAGGGGAAAGAGACCCAGTACTTC | CASSQEGQGKETQYF
. | TRBJ1-2 | TRBV7-8 | . | TGTGCCAGCAGCTTATTGGTGGGATATGGCTACACCTTC | CASSLLVGYGYTF
. | TRBJ2-6 | TRBV5-1 | once | TGCGCCAGCAGCTTGGTTCACAGTCCCTCTGGGGCCAACGTCCTGACTTTC | CASSLVHSPSGANVLTF
. | TRBJ2-5 | TRBV7-9 | . | TGTGCCAGCAGCTCCCGTTCCAGTCAAGAGACCCAGTACTTC | CASSSRSSQETQYF
TRBD2 | TRBJ2-2 | TRBV27 | few | TGTGCCAGCCGTCGGACTAGCGGGGCCACCGGGGAGCTGTTTTTT | CASRRTSGATGELFF
. | TRBJ1-1 | TRBV7-9 | . | TGTGCCAGCAGCTACCGGGGGGCGGGGAACACTGAAGCTTTCTTT | CASSYRGAGNTEAFF
. | TRBJ1-1 | TRBV12-5 | . | TGTGCTAGTGGTGCCGTGCCAGGGCAAACTGAAGCTTTCTTT | CASGAVPGQTEAFF
. | TRBJ2-6 | TRBV7-9 | . | TGTGCCAGCAGCTTAACAGGACGCAACTCTGGGGCCAACGTCCTGACTTTC | CASSLTGRNSGANVLTF
TRBD1 | TRBJ2-7 | TRBV7-9 | . | TGTGCCAGCAGCTTAGTGACAGGGAACGAGCAGTACTTC | CASSLVTGNEQYF
. | TRBJ2-5 | TRBV7-8 | . | TGTGCCAGCAGCTTAGCCCTCCCCGACAGGCGAGAGACCCAGTACTTC | CASSLALPDRRETQYF